This TCR beta chain comes out of a study of CD8 T cells in ankylosing spondylitis. The study, taken as a whole, reports: Typical of ankylosing spondylitis blood, it appeared, was a TCR beta motif of roughly eight highly homologous variants. Reported data indicate significant enrichment of disease-linked clones within matched ankylosing spondylitis synovial fluid.

This clonotype was picked up many times. Its matching antigen is unknown. Libraries for TCR beta were made by quantitative 5'-RACE with molecular barcodes. TCRdb fed the 5' RACE reads into MiXCR, producing one record per CDR3 protein. The table lists tens of thousands of distinct CDR3 sequences, about 5.4% of them singletons. Germline V gene data show CDR1 as SGHNT and CDR2 as YYREEE (reference sequence). There are 15 residues in the CDR3. V trimming: 0 bases; J trimming: 2 bases; junction bases outside the gene matches: 3. The V and J genes are TRBV5-4 and TRBJ2-5; TRBD1 aligns across 8 bases. The TCR originated in a male donor with ankylosing spondylitis or in good health (not recorded which). The sequencing sample was made of blood, either unsorted or a sorted T cell fraction (not recorded which). The DNA of the CDR3 is TGTGCCAGCAGCTTGGTGACAGGGGCTCAAGAGACCCAGTACTTC. Its translation: CASSLVTGAQETQYF. Combining the CDR3 with reference TRBV5-4 and TRBJ2-5 gives the whole variable domain ETGVTQSPTHLIKTRGQQVTLRCSSQSGHNTVSWYQQALGQGPQFIFQYYREEENGRGNFPPRFSGLQFPNYSSELNVNALELDDSALYLCASSLVTGAQETQYFGPGTRLLVL.